Listed below are T cell receptor beta chains from one sample, sequenced in a study of CD8 T cells in ankylosing spondylitis. TCRdb called the 5' RACE reads again in MiXCR, with one record for every CDR3 protein. The sample records about 150,000 distinct CDR3 sequences, roughly 34% being singletons. The specimen was synovial fluid, either unsorted or a sorted T cell fraction (not recorded which). The origin of the receptors is a male donor with ankylosing spondylitis. Each CDR3 is given with its conserved first and last residue.

v_call,cdr3_aa
TRBV20-1,CSGSSTVYEQYF
TRBV20-1,CSARATSGGTDTQYF
TRBV9,CASSLVGYGTDTQYF
TRBV7-7,CASSLGTDRTGELFF
TRBV7-8,CASSKLRIAGVLQETQYF
TRBV12-3/TRBV12-4,CASSLRGSEQYF
TRBV5-1,CASRAWGGGTDTQYF
TRBV6-2/TRBV6-3,CATGDRGRGTEAFF
TRBV7-6,CASSLGPTRTEAFF
TRBV12-3/TRBV12-4,CASSLQASGPPYNEQFF
TRBV7-9,CASSLSRVNEQFF
TRBV11-3,CASSSLIVTEAFF
TRBV12-3/TRBV12-4,CASSRQGTFAGGNEQFF